What follows are 16 T cell receptor beta chains derived from one specimen sequenced in a study of blood T cell repertoires in COVID-19. TCRdb's copy holds only in-frame clones and misses some; the assay was immunoSEQ multiplex PCR. The repertoire has approximately 260,000 clones, more than 60% of them found once; the top ten carry 3% to 4%. Sequenced material: peripheral blood. The receptors stem from a woman aged 40 to 55 with active or convalescent COVID-19.

The J gene is TRBJ2-7, the V gene TRBV4-1; 16 positions match TRBD2. Germline V lookup: CDR1 MGHRA, CDR2 YSYEKL. Trimming removed 5 bases from V and 2 bases from J; junction bases left unmatched: 15. The CDR3 length is 20 residues. The CDR3: CASSIISGTSGGAGAYEQYF. The CDR3 coding sequence is TGCGCCAGCAGCATTATTTCCGGGACTAGCGGGGGGGCCGGTGCCTACGAGCAGTACTTC.

In DNA, the CDR3 is TGTGCCAGCAGCTTACCCCCCCCGCGACAACCTTACGAGCAGTACTTC. Translated: CASSLPPPRQPYEQYF. V is TRBV7-3 and J is TRBJ2-7; D is uncertain. The CDR3 totals 16 residues. V was clipped by 2 bases and J by 4 bases, with 18 bases between them. CDR1 is SGHTA and CDR2 is FQGTGA in the germline V gene. Drawing the rest from reference TRBV7-3 and TRBJ2-7, the complete variable domain is GAGVSQTPSNKVTEKGKYVELRCDPISGHTALYWYRQSLGQGPEFLIYFQGTGAADDSGLPNDRFFAVRPEGSVSTLKIQRTERGDSAVYLCASSLPPPRQPYEQYFGPGTRLTVT.

This chain links TRBV5-6 with TRBJ2-1, with 12 bases lining up with TRBD2. Germline lookup yields CDR1 SGHDT and CDR2 YYEEEE. V shed 4 bases and J 3 bases; nucleotides not matched to a gene: 5. This CDR3 region has 16 residues. DNA of the CDR3: TGTGCCAGCAGCCCAACTAGCGGGGGGATCTACAATGAGCAGTTCTTC. This codes for CASSPTSGGIYNEQFF.

This clone was seen just once. The chain combines TRBV3-1 (or the pseudogene TRBV3-2) with TRBJ1-2; 10 nucleotides align to TRBD1. Germline V gene sequence: CDR1 LGHDT, CDR2 YNNKEL (reference sequence). The trim removed 1 base at V and 7 bases at J, leaving 6 bases unmatched. This CDR3 is 15 amino acids long. The CDR3, as DNA: TGTGCCAGCAGCCAAGTCGACAGGGGGCAGAGTGGCTACACCTTC. Protein: CASSQVDRGQSGYTF.

The chain combines TRBV27 with TRBJ2-2, with unresolved D. This CDR3 comprises 14 residues. CDR1 is MNHEY, CDR2 SMNVEV, per germline (reference sequence). With 2 bases removed from V and 4 bases from J, the gap between germline ends came to 8 bases. CDR3 nucleotides: TGTGCCAGCAGTTTACCCCAGGTCACCGGGGAGCTGTTTTTT. Amino acids: CASSLPQVTGELFF.

This clone has more than one count but fewer than ten. V usage is TRBV30 and J usage is TRBJ2-5; 8 nucleotides agree with TRBD1. The CDR3 has 15 residues. Germline V gives CDR1 GTSNPN, CDR2 SVGIG (reference sequence). The V segment lost 0 bases and the J segment 4 bases; nucleotides outside the gene matches: 7. The chain's CDR3 is CAWSVPQGAGETQYF. CDR3 in DNA: TGTGCCTGGAGTGTACCCCAGGGGGCAGGAGAGACCCAGTACTTC.

The V gene is TRBV3-1 (or the pseudogene TRBV3-2), the J gene TRBJ1-4; 7 nucleotides line up with TRBD1. This CDR3 is built from 14 residues. The germline gives CDR1 LGHDT, CDR2 YNNKEL (reference sequence). J lost 10 bases, V lost 2 bases, and 7 bases had no gene match. This chain's CDR3 is CASSQNRGGGKLFF. The CDR3, as DNA: TGTGCCAGCAGCCAAAACAGGGGTGGAGGAAAACTGTTTTTT.

The chain joins TRBV3-1 (or the pseudogene TRBV3-2) to TRBJ2-1, with D maybe TRBD1 (6 bases). There are 16 residues in the CDR3. Germline V gene sequence: CDR1 LGHDT, CDR2 YNNKEL (reference sequence). Between the trimmed V and J ends, which lost 4 bases and 1 base, there was a span of 14 bases. The chain's CDR3 is CASSPHRDLSYNEQFF. CDR3 sequence (DNA): TGTGCCAGCAGCCCCCACAGGGATTTATCCTACAATGAGCAGTTCTTC.

Many counts were recorded for this clone. Different DNA sequences within this sample yield the same CDR3. The chain employs TRBV4-1 and TRBJ1-5, with no clear D. The CDR3 runs to 14 residues. Germline CDR1 reads MGHRA; CDR2 reads YSYEKL. V was clipped by 2 bases and J by 0 bases, with 5 bases between them. CDR3 protein: CASSQPSSNQPQHF. The DNA for the CDR3 is TGCGCCAGCAGCCAACCTTCTAGCAATCAGCCCCAGCATTTT.

The chain carries TRBV19 and TRBJ2-2; 7 bases fit TRBD1. V trimming: 8 bases; J trimming: 1 base; junction bases outside the gene matches: 10. The CDR3 has 16 residues. Germline CDR1 is LNHDA and CDR2 is SQIVND (reference sequence). CDR3 in DNA: TGTGCCAGTGAAAGTTGGGACAGAAAGAACACCGGGGAGCTGTTTTTT. It yields the protein CASESWDRKNTGELFF.

The rearrangement uses TRBV29-1 and TRBJ1-4, with D maybe TRBD1 (6 bases). The germline V gene encodes CDR1 SQVTM and CDR2 ANQGSEA. The V and J ends lost 4 bases and 8 bases respectively, with 17 bases between them. The CDR3 extends over 14 amino acids. The CDR3 DNA follows: TGCAGCGTTGGCCTGCAGGGACACTTGGAAAAACTGTTTTTT. Protein sequence: CSVGLQGHLEKLFF. The full variable domain, completed using reference TRBV29-1 and TRBJ1-4, is SAVISQKPSRDICQRGTSLTIQCQVDSQVTMMFWYRQQPGQSLTLIATANQGSEATYESGFVIDKFPISRPNLTFSTLTVSNMSPEDSSIYLCSVGLQGHLEKLFFGSGTQLSVL.

The chain is built from TRBV5-5 and TRBJ2-4; tentatively, D is TRBD1 (6 bases). This CDR3 contains 14 residues. The V gene's germline CDR1 is SGHKS and CDR2 YYEKEE (reference sequence). The V gene lost 6 bases and the J gene lost 2 bases, with 12 bases spanning the gap. The chain's CDR3 is CASNQQGTKNIQYF. In DNA, the CDR3 is TGTGCCAGCAACCAACAGGGTACCAAAAACATTCAGTACTTC. The full variable domain, with the rest looked up from reference TRBV5-5 and TRBJ2-4, is DAGVTQSPTHLIKTRGQQVTLRCSPISGHKSVSWYQQVLGQGPQFIFQYYEKEERGRGNFPDRFSARQFPNYSSELNVNALLLGDSALYLCASNQQGTKNIQYFGAGTRLSVL.

This clone showed up just once. The chain has TRBV6-2 or TRBV6-3 and TRBJ2-7; weak D call: TRBD1 (7 bases). This CDR3 has 13 amino acids. V dropped 4 bases and J dropped 5 bases, with 12 bases sitting between them. The germline CDR1 and CDR2 sequences are MNHEY and SVGEGT. CDR3 region: CASSSQGGNEQYF. The CDR3 nucleotides are TGTGCCAGCAGTTCCCAGGGGGGCAACGAGCAGTACTTC.

This clone was seen a handful of times. This chain links TRBV4-2 with TRBJ1-1, with TRBD1 matching over 7 bases. Looked up from germline, CDR1 is LGHNA and CDR2 is YNFKEQ. After removal of 3 bases from V and 2 bases from J, the junction contained 6 bases not matched to a gene. The CDR3 runs to 15 residues. CDR3 sequence: CASSQSDRENTEAFF. The CDR3 DNA follows: TGTGCCAGCAGCCAGTCCGACAGGGAAAACACTGAAGCTTTCTTT.

This clone was observed a single time. The genes are TRBV24-1 and TRBJ1-5; TRBD1 is a possible D gene (6 bases). There are 16 residues in the CDR3. Trimming shortened V by 2 bases and J by 7 bases, and 17 bases separated the two germline ends. Germline loops: CDR1 KGHDR, CDR2 SFDVKD. As DNA, the CDR3 is TGTGCCACCAGTGATTCCGGCACAGGGTTTGGACAGCCCCAGCATTTT. Translation: CATSDSGTGFGQPQHF.

This clone was counted ten times or more. The rearrangement joins TRBV7-9 to TRBJ2-7; the D gene is possibly TRBD1 (5 bases). The CDR3 consists of 16 residues. Germline CDR1 reads SEHNR; CDR2 reads FQNEAQ (reference sequence). Trimming pared 4 bases from V and 7 bases from J, leaving 23 bases between. CDR3 residues: CASSSGVGQTGREQYF. The CDR3 region has the DNA TGTGCCAGCAGCTCGGGCGTGGGCCAAACAGGAAGGGAGCAGTACTTC.